This paragraph reports one T cell receptor beta chain. Produced via immunoSEQ multiplex PCR; TCRdb's table is partial and in-frame only. Found here are 800,000 to 1,200,000 clones, 75% to 85% of them singletons; the top ten hold approximately 0.52%. From germline, CDR1 is MNHNS and CDR2 SASEGT. CDR3 length equals 16 residues. The J segment lost 2 bases and the V segment lost 4 bases, leaving 9 bases of the junction unmatched. The data were obtained in a study of shared clonotypes between healthy human individuals. Study-level information: Researchers assigned three CD4 naive, three CD4 memory, two CD8 naive and one CD8 memory plate to each donor.

The chain couples TRBV6-1 to TRBJ2-5, with 8 bases that match TRBD1. Sequencing input: memory CD4+ T cells from PBMCs. As to subset: CD45RA-negative fraction. The sequence came from a man between 18 and 29 years old in good health. Some clones in this sample may be carry-over from other donors' samples. The CDR3 protein is CASSGGTGATQETQYF. CDR3 bases: TGTGCCAGCAGTGGCGGGACAGGCGCAACACAAGAGACCCAGTACTTC.